This TCR beta chain was sequenced during a study of early T cells in non-severe SARS-CoV-2 infection. Researchers attached unique molecular identifiers to individual cDNA molecules. TCRdb re-called the 5' RACE reads with MiXCR, one entry per CDR3 protein. The profile shows about 37,000 distinct CDR3 sequences, approximately 7.2% of them singletons. V lost 3 bases, J lost 10 bases, and 0 bases stayed unmatched. This CDR3 is built from 11 residues. The material was whole blood, obtained at baseline. The J gene is TRBJ2-1, the V gene TRBV12-3 or TRBV12-4; 7 nucleotides align to TRBD2. This clonotype was obtained from an adult who was a healthcare worker with PCR-confirmed SARS-CoV-2 infection or an uninfected control (not recorded which). CDR3 in amino acids: CASSFGREQFF. The DNA for the CDR3 is TGTGCCAGCAGTTTCGGGAGGGAGCAGTTCTTC.